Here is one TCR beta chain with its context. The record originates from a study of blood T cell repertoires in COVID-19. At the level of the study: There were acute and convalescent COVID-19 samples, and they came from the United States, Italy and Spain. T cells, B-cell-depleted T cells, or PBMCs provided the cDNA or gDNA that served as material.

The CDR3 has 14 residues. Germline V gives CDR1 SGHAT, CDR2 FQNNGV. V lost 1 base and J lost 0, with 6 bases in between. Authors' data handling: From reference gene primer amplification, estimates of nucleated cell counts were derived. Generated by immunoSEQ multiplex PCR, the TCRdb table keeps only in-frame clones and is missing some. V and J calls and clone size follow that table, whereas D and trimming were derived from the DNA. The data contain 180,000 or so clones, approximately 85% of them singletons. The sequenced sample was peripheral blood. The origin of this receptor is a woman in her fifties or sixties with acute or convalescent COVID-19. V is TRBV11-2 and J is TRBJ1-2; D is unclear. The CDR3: CASSLVAANYGYTF. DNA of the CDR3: TGTGCCAGCAGCTTAGTAGCAGCTAACTATGGCTACACCTTC.